The 10 T cell receptor beta chains below come from one sample, sequenced in a study of human T cells and chemical hapten exposure. Described time point: pre-sensitization, week 0. Treatment described: therapeutic diphenylcyclopropenone sensitization with weekly scalp DPC. TCRdb used MiXCR to reprocess the RACE reads, holding one entry per CDR3 protein. Among around 56,000 distinct CDR3 sequences, roughly 10% were seen once, and the ten largest hold around 9.5%. The sequencing used whole blood, collected in connection with sensitization to the hapten diphenylcyclopropenone (DPC). The origin of the receptors is a middle-aged man with alopecia areata. Some clones in this sample may be carry-over from other donors' samples.

This clonotype turned up a few times. This chain connects TRBV6-6 to TRBJ2-7; D perhaps matches TRBD1 (5 bases). The CDR3 covers 15 residues. Trimming removed 0 bases from V and 2 bases from J, with 11 bases in between. Germline CDR1 and CDR2: MNHNY and SVGAGI (reference sequence). CDR3 in amino acids: CASSYSPSQAYEQYF. The CDR3 coding sequence is TGTGCCAGCAGTTACTCCCCGTCACAGGCCTACGAGCAGTACTTC.

The rearrangement links TRBV20-1 to TRBJ2-7; the D is unclear. Trimming took 3 bases from V and 2 from J, leaving 11 bases between them. Germline V gene sequence: CDR1 DFQATT, CDR2 SNEGSKA (reference sequence). The CDR3 totals 13 residues. As DNA, the CDR3 is TGCAGTGCTAGTAGCCCCCTCGCCTACGAGCAGTACTTC. This translates into CSASSPLAYEQYF.

The chain recombines TRBV12-3 or TRBV12-4 with TRBJ2-1, with TRBD1 matching over 10 bases. After removal of 1 base from V and 7 bases from J, the junction contained 4 bases not matched to a gene. CDR3 size: 15 residues. CDR3 sequence reads: CASSLGQGARNEQFF. The CDR3 nucleotides are TGTGCCAGCAGTTTAGGACAGGGGGCGCGGAATGAGCAGTTCTTC.

This clonotype was counted a few times. The chain recombines TRBV29-1 with TRBJ2-7, with 8 bases fitting TRBD1. After removal of 3 bases from V and 5 bases from J, the junction contained 6 bases not matched to a gene. Per germline, CDR1 SQVTM and CDR2 ANQGSEA. The CDR3 is 13 residues long. CDR3 amino acids: CSVEVTGVHEQYF. The CDR3 region has the DNA TGCAGCGTTGAGGTGACAGGGGTCCACGAGCAGTACTTC.

The chain is built from TRBV7-2 and TRBJ1-1, with no clear D. The CDR3 covers 15 residues. In germline, CDR1 is SGHTA, CDR2 FQGNSA. Between the trimmed V and J ends, which lost 1 base and 0 bases, there was a span of 9 bases. Here the CDR3 reads CASSLGAGVNTEAFF. The CDR3 DNA sequence: TGTGCCAGCAGCTTAGGGGCAGGAGTGAACACTGAAGCTTTCTTT.

This clonotype was observed at least ten times. The chain couples TRBV18 to TRBJ1-1; D is unclear. Germline values: CDR1 KGHSH, CDR2 LQKENI. Between the trimmed V and J ends, which lost 2 bases and 6 bases, there was a span of 4 bases. CDR3 length: 11 amino acids. The CDR3 spells CASSPGSEAFF. CDR3 nucleotides: TGTGCCAGCTCACCAGGGTCTGAAGCTTTCTTT.

This chain links TRBV7-2 with TRBJ2-3; 8 bases are a match to TRBD1. The V gene end was trimmed by 3 bases and the J gene end by 3 bases; junction bases not matched to a gene: 2. The CDR3 has 14 residues. Germline assignment: CDR1 SGHTA and CDR2 FQGNSA. The CDR3 coding sequence is TGTGCCAGCAGCTTTCAGGGGGCAACAGATACGCAGTATTTT. It is translated as CASSFQGATDTQYF.

This clonotype was counted at least ten times. The rearrangement joins TRBV18 to TRBJ2-1; D is unresolved. V was clipped by 1 base and J by 0 bases, with 7 bases between them. The CDR3 has 15 residues. Germline loops: CDR1 KGHSH, CDR2 LQKENI. CDR3 bases: TGTGCCAGCTCACCACAAGGCTTCTCCTACAATGAGCAGTTCTTC. The encoded protein is CASSPQGFSYNEQFF.

This clonotype was detected a few times. This chain uses TRBV19 with TRBJ2-2; the match to TRBD2 covers 9 bases. Germline loops: CDR1 LNHDA, CDR2 SQIVND (reference sequence). V was clipped by 5 bases and J by 4 bases; unmatched bases: 17. The CDR3 runs 19 residues. The CDR3 DNA is TGTGCCAGTAGTGCGACAGGGTCGGCTAGCGGGAAGGGCACCGGGGAGCTGTTTTTT. It codes for CASSATGSASGKGTGELFF. Supplemented by reference TRBV19 and TRBJ2-2, the full variable domain reads DGGITQSPKYLFRKEGQNVTLSCEQNLNHDAMYWYRQDPGQGLRLIYYSQIVNDFQKGDIAEGYSVSREKKESFPLTVTSAQKNPTAFYLCASSATGSASGKGTGELFFGEGSRLTVL.

V gene TRBV2 combines with J gene TRBJ2-7, with 8 bases lining up with TRBD2. The germline CDR1 and CDR2 sequences are SNHLY and FYNNEI. This CDR3 spans 14 amino acids. The V gene end was trimmed by 7 bases and the J gene end by 4 bases; junction bases not matched to a gene: 9. CDR3 in amino acids: CASKVASGPYEQYF. CDR3 sequence (DNA): TGTGCCAGCAAGGTGGCTAGCGGGCCTTACGAGCAGTACTTC.